A single sample gave rise to the 23 T cell receptor beta chains below, sequenced in a study of T cell changes during pregnancy in multiple sclerosis. Repertoires were generated with immunoSEQ multiplex PCR, while TCRdb's copy carries only in-frame clones and drops some. The repertoire includes about 80,000 clones, roughly 91% of them detected once, and 2.5% to 3% sits in the top ten. The material sequenced was peripheral blood, taken after pregnancy. The receptors come from a female donor in good health, enrolled as a control in a pregnancy study.

The chain recombines TRBV27 with TRBJ2-3; 10 nucleotides match TRBD2. Per the germline V gene, CDR1 is MNHEY and CDR2 is SMNVEV (reference sequence). Trimming at V came to 6 bases and at J to 4 bases, leaving 4 bases not matched to a gene. This CDR3 is 14 amino acids long. CDR3 loop: CASRRAGGADTQYF. The CDR3 nucleotides read TGTGCCAGCAGGCGAGCGGGAGGGGCAGATACGCAGTATTTT.

The chain recombines TRBV5-6 with TRBJ1-1; the D gene is possibly TRBD1 (6 bases). V dropped 6 bases and J dropped 1 base, with 13 bases sitting between them. The CDR3 is 14 amino acids. Germline CDR1 and CDR2: SGHDT and YYEEEE. The CDR3 protein is CASTWDTGNTEAFF. The CDR3 DNA reads as TGTGCCAGCACCTGGGACACCGGGAACACTGAAGCTTTCTTT.

The chain couples TRBV28 to TRBJ2-1; perhaps TRBD1 as D (6 bases). This CDR3 spans 16 amino acids. CDR1 MDHEN and CDR2 SYDVKM come from the germline V gene. V was trimmed by 6 bases and J by 5 bases, leaving 20 bases between them. As DNA, the CDR3 is TGTGCCAGCAGATTCCCCCAGGGGCGAGGGAACAATGAGCAGTTCTTC. Its translation is CASRFPQGRGNNEQFF.

The rearrangement links TRBV5-4 to TRBJ2-7, with 14 nucleotides matching TRBD2. Germline CDR1 SGHNT, CDR2 YYREEE (reference sequence). The trim removed 3 bases at V and 3 bases at J, leaving 14 bases unmatched. The CDR3 is made up of 19 amino acids. Written as DNA, the CDR3 is TGTGCCAGCAGCTCATTTAAACCCGGGACTAGCGGGAGTAGCTACGAGCAGTACTTC. Protein sequence: CASSSFKPGTSGSSYEQYF.

V usage is TRBV30 and J usage is TRBJ2-7, with TRBD1 identical over 9 bases. Per the germline V gene, CDR1 is GTSNPN and CDR2 is SVGIG (reference sequence). Trimming removed 1 base from V and 6 bases from J; junction bases left unmatched: 7. The CDR3 consists of 14 residues. In DNA form, the CDR3 reads TGTGCCTGGAGTGGTGGGACAGGGTTCGGCGAGCAGTACTTC. Its translation is CAWSGGTGFGEQYF.

This chain connects TRBV7-9 to TRBJ2-3; D perhaps matches TRBD2 (6 bases). The length of the CDR3 is 14 residues. V was pared by 6 bases and J by 1 base, with 11 bases between. Germline V lookup: CDR1 SEHNR, CDR2 FQNEAQ (reference sequence). The CDR3 DNA is TGTGCCAGCAGAACGGGAGCGGGCACAGATACGCAGTATTTT. Translation: CASRTGAGTDTQYF.

This rearrangement joins TRBV5-1 to TRBJ1-4; D is ambiguous. Germline CDR1 is SGHRS and CDR2 is YFSETQ. CDR3 size: 16 residues. V lost 0 bases to trimming and J lost 3 bases, with 12 bases between them. The DNA of the CDR3 is TGCGCCAGCAGCTTGGATGGGTTTGAGGCTAATGAAAAACTGTTTTTT. Amino acid sequence: CASSLDGFEANEKLFF.

The chain is built from TRBV9 and TRBJ2-1, with TRBD2 identical over 7 bases. The junction had 6 bases not matched to a gene; V was cut back by 1 base and J by 11 bases. CDR1 SGDLS and CDR2 YYNGEE come from the germline V gene. CDR3 length: 13 amino acids. CDR3 bases: TGTGCCAGCAGCGTACCGGGACTAACAAAGCAGTTCTTC. The encoded protein is CASSVPGLTKQFF.

The V call is TRBV5-5, the J call TRBJ2-1; possible D gene TRBD1, 6 bases. V gave up 1 base and J gave up 8 bases, with 10 bases separating them. The CDR3 consists of 13 residues. Germline V gene lookup returns CDR1 SGHKS and CDR2 YYEKEE (reference sequence). The CDR3 spells CASSLLQGDEQFF. DNA for the CDR3: TGTGCCAGCAGCTTGTTACAGGGCGATGAGCAGTTCTTC.

This sequence joins TRBV18 and TRBJ2-7, with 8 bases fitting TRBD1. Germline CDR1 reads KGHSH; CDR2 reads LQKENI. This CDR3 has 16 residues. Trimming removed 0 bases from V and 6 bases from J; junction bases left unmatched: 10. The chain's CDR3 is CASSPPGTGYLSEQYF. Here the CDR3 DNA reads TGTGCCAGCTCACCACCGGGGACAGGCTATCTCTCCGAGCAGTACTTC.

This chain connects TRBV6-6 to TRBJ1-2; perhaps TRBD1 as D (6 bases). The V gene lost 5 bases and the J gene lost 4 bases, with 17 bases spanning the gap. From germline, CDR1 is MNHNY and CDR2 SVGAGI (reference sequence). CDR3 length: 15 residues. The DNA of the CDR3 is TGTGCCAGCAGTGACGAAAACAGGGCGGGCTATGGCTACACCTTC. Amino acids: CASSDENRAGYGYTF.

The rearrangement joins TRBV28 to TRBJ1-3; D possibly corresponds to TRBD1 (6 bases). Trimming pared 4 bases from V and 0 bases from J, leaving 7 bases between. In germline, CDR1 is MDHEN, CDR2 SYDVKM. This CDR3 has 14 amino acids. For the CDR3, the DNA is TGTGCCAGCAGTTGGGGGCCCTCTGGAAACACCATATATTTT. As protein: CASSWGPSGNTIYF. Using reference TRBV28 and TRBJ1-3 for the parts outside the CDR3, the full variable domain is DVKVTQSSRYLVKRTGEKVFLECVQDMDHENMFWYRQDPGLGLRLIYFSYDVKMKEKGDIPEGYSVSREKKERFSLILESASTNQTSMYLCASSWGPSGNTIYFGEGSWLTVV.

Comment on this clone: In the same sample, other DNA sequences code for this CDR3. The chain employs TRBV18 and TRBJ2-7; 12 nucleotides match TRBD2. The length of the CDR3 is 15 residues. Trimming took 3 bases from V and 1 from J; bases not matched to a gene: 1. Germline CDR1 is KGHSH and CDR2 is LQKENI. The CDR3 here is CASSPGLAGSYEQYF. DNA of the CDR3: TGTGCCAGCTCACCTGGACTAGCGGGGTCCTACGAGCAGTACTTC. The variable domain in full, with the rest retrieved from reference TRBV18 and TRBJ2-7, is NAGVMQNPRHLVRRRGQEARLRCSPMKGHSHVYWYRQLPEEGLKFMVYLQKENIIDESGMPKERFSAEFPKEGPSILRIQQVVRGDSAAYFCASSPGLAGSYEQYFGPGTRLTVT.

This chain uses TRBV4-1 with TRBJ1-2, with D unresolved. The CDR3 length is 15 residues. Per the germline V gene, CDR1 is MGHRA and CDR2 is YSYEKL. V dropped 1 base and J dropped 3 bases, with 12 bases sitting between them. The CDR3 reads CASSQGGRGYYGYTF. The CDR3 DNA reads as TGCGCCAGCAGCCAAGGAGGACGGGGTTACTATGGCTACACCTTC.

The chain recombines TRBV2 with TRBJ1-6; 8 bases match TRBD1. V lost 6 bases to trimming and J lost 7 bases; unmatched junction nucleotides: 8. The germline V gene encodes CDR1 SNHLY and CDR2 FYNNEI. The CDR3 length is 15 residues. DNA of the CDR3: TGTGCCAGCAGGTATATGGGACAGGCGAATTCACCCCTCCACTTT. Translated: CASRYMGQANSPLHF.

This chain uses TRBV7-3 with TRBJ2-3, with TRBD2 identical over 10 bases. Germline CDR1 and CDR2: SGHTA and FQGTGA. Trimming took 4 bases from V and 2 from J; bases not matched to a gene: 6. The CDR3 loop spans 16 amino acids. The CDR3 spells CASSSVAGGITDTQYF. The CDR3 DNA reads TGTGCCAGCAGCTCCGTAGCGGGGGGCATCACAGATACGCAGTATTTT.

The gene calls are TRBV18 and TRBJ1-1, with D unresolved. Germline V gene data show CDR1 as KGHSH and CDR2 as LQKENI. The CDR3 covers 13 residues. V was pared by 4 bases and J by 1 base, with 7 bases between. CDR3 sequence (DNA): TGTGCCAGCTCACTTAAATCGAACACTGAAGCTTTCTTT. It translates to CASSLKSNTEAFF.

Only one count was recorded for this clone. The chain couples TRBV25-1 to TRBJ1-5; D is ambiguous. This CDR3 has 14 amino acids. Germline V gene data show CDR1 as MGHDK and CDR2 as SYGVNS. Trimming took 3 bases from V and 7 from J, leaving 13 bases between them. CDR3 amino acids: CASSELGSGQPQHF. In DNA, the CDR3 is TGTGCCAGCAGTGAGTTGGGGAGCGGACAGCCCCAGCATTTT.

The CDR3 reads CASSPGPSSYEQYF. The CDR3 DNA sequence: TGTGCCAGCTCCCCCGGCCCTAGCTCCTACGAGCAGTACTTC. The chain joins TRBV18 to TRBJ2-7; D unresolved. The germline V and J ends were trimmed by 6 bases and 0 bases, with 12 bases remaining between them. Germline-derived CDR1 and CDR2 are KGHSH and LQKENI. This CDR3 has 14 residues.

Only one count was recorded for this clone. The genes are TRBV5-4 and TRBJ2-5; 14 bases are shared with TRBD2. Per germline, CDR1 SGHNT and CDR2 YYREEE (reference sequence). V was clipped by 4 bases and J by 5 bases; unmatched bases: 7. The CDR3 spans 16 residues. As DNA, the CDR3 is TGTGCCAGCAGCATATTGGGACTAGCGGGAGTGGAGACCCAGTACTTC. As protein: CASSILGLAGVETQYF.

This rearrangement joins TRBV14 to TRBJ2-1; 10 positions match TRBD2. J gave up 3 bases and V 1 base, and 3 bases lay outside the gene matches. The CDR3 extends over 16 amino acids. Germline V gene lookup returns CDR1 SGHDN and CDR2 FVKESK. The CDR3 here is CASSQGSSGSYNEQFF. CDR3 coding DNA: TGTGCCAGCAGCCAAGGTTCTAGCGGGAGCTACAATGAGCAGTTCTTC.

This chain joins TRBV27 and TRBJ1-6, with TRBD1 matching over 7 bases. With 6 bases clipped from V and 6 bases from J, the junction kept 8 bases outside the gene matches. The CDR3 totals 15 residues. In germline, CDR1 is MNHEY, CDR2 SMNVEV (reference sequence). The CDR3 loop reads CASRPAGQPNSPLHF. In DNA form, the CDR3 reads TGTGCCAGCAGACCCGCGGGACAGCCTAATTCACCCCTCCACTTT.

The chain has TRBV14 and TRBJ1-1; D remains unclear. V lost 0 bases, J lost 1 base, and 12 bases lay in between. Germline V lookup: CDR1 SGHDN, CDR2 FVKESK. The length of the CDR3 is 16 residues. DNA for the CDR3: TGTGCCAGCAGCCAAGAAACGAACGCGCCGAACACTGAAGCTTTCTTT. Translating it yields CASSQETNAPNTEAFF.